The rows below give T cell receptor beta chains drawn from one sample of a study of cytomegalovirus exposure and HLA in healthy donors. Using immunoSEQ multiplex PCR, the repertoire was profiled, and TCRdb retains in-frame clones only, with some absent. The sample shows roughly 330,000 clones, about 85% of them seen only once. The specimen sequenced was PBMCs. The source is a woman aged 25-40 years in good health and CMV-seropositive. Each CDR3 is given with its conserved first and last residue.

TRBJ1-1,TRBV7-8,CASRLGSEAFF
TRBJ2-3,TRBV5-3,CARRYFSGAITDTQYF
TRBJ2-1,TRBV2,CASSPAGTVYNNEQFF
TRBJ1-2,TRBV7-2,CASSLTARGNGYTF
TRBJ2-7,TRBV7-6,CASSHSGDSNSYEQYF
TRBJ2-1,TRBV9,CASSVGTSGPYNEQFF
TRBJ1-4,TRBV27,CASSPKGAYNEKLFF
TRBJ1-5,TRBV6-5,CASRQDSNQPQHF
TRBJ2-1,TRBV5-6,CASSLGLAGGLYNEQFF
TRBJ2-3,TRBV6-1,CASSETGDLLRFDTQYF
TRBJ2-3,TRBV9,CASSHYRLAGGTGDTQYF
TRBJ2-5,TRBV28,CASSARDRGLQETQYF
TRBJ2-6,TRBV4-2,CASSQGGGPKAGANVLTF
TRBJ1-1,TRBV6-1,CASSDWTGGTEAFF
TRBJ1-5,TRBV7-3,CASSQTHRDRGSSFGNQPQHF
TRBJ2-7,TRBV7-8,CASSLRLAGAYEQYF
TRBJ2-1,TRBV5-1,CASSLIAGGNNEQFF